This passage covers 18 T cell receptor beta chains from one sample sequenced in a study of blood T cell repertoires in COVID-19 (TCRdb year 2020). The library was made by the immunoSEQ multiplex PCR assay. TCRdb stores this immuneACCESS table with in-frame sequences only. Part of the clones is absent; in the studies checked, under half of the shortfall reflects unresolved V genes, and no reason is known for the rest. In this sample the table shows 150,000 to 200,000 clones, 82% of which occur a single time. Clones ranked in the top ten supply 8.4% of the sample. The specimen was peripheral blood. The source is a woman in her 70s with acute or convalescent COVID-19.

The CDR3 protein is CASRPETGSNQPQHF. The CDR3, as DNA: TGTGCCAGCAGACCGGAGACAGGGAGCAATCAGCCCCAGCATTTT. This sequence joins TRBV6-5 and TRBJ1-5, with TRBD1 identical over 7 bases. Trimming at V came to 6 bases and at J to 1 base, leaving 6 bases not matched to a gene. This CDR3 comprises 15 residues. Germline CDR1 and CDR2: MNHEY and SVGAGI.

CDR3 coding DNA: TGCAGCGTTGAAGGTCGGGAACTAGCGGGAGGTTCCTACGAGCAGTACTTC. Its translation is CSVEGRELAGGSYEQYF. The chain recombines TRBV29-1 with TRBJ2-7; 12 nucleotides line up with TRBD2. CDR1 is SQVTM, CDR2 ANQGSEA, per germline. Germline trimming cut 1 base from V and 1 base from J; bases unmatched to any gene: 8. The CDR3 length is 17 residues.

This chain uses TRBV4-1 with TRBJ2-5; a possible D gene is TRBD2 (5 bases). CDR1 and CDR2 from the germline V gene are MGHRA and YSYEKL. V was pared by 3 bases and J by 5 bases, with 16 bases between. The CDR3 is made up of 15 amino acids. The CDR3 nucleotides are TGCGCCAGCAGCCAGAGCCCAAGCCCGGGGGAGACCCAGTACTTC. Amino acids: CASSQSPSPGETQYF.

The V call is TRBV4-2, the J call TRBJ2-3, with D possibly being TRBD2 (5 bases). Trimming shortened V by 1 base and J by 0 bases, and 11 bases separated the two germline ends. CDR1 LGHNA and CDR2 YNFKEQ come from the germline V gene. This CDR3 region has 16 residues. The CDR3 nucleotides are TGTGCCAGCAGCCAAGGCGGGTTCCTTAGCACAGATACGCAGTATTTT. This translates into CASSQGGFLSTDTQYF.

The J gene is TRBJ2-1, the V gene TRBV7-9; maybe TRBD1 (6 bases). Germline CDR1 and CDR2: SEHNR and FQNEAQ (reference sequence). V gave up 5 bases and J gave up 10 bases, with 15 bases separating them. CDR3 size: 13 residues. CDR3: CASSPSQGIEQFF. Here the CDR3 DNA reads TGTGCCAGCAGCCCATCACAGGGAATCGAGCAGTTCTTC.

This chain uses TRBV11-2 with TRBJ2-1; D unresolved. V shed 1 base and J shed 4 bases, with 5 bases lying between them. This CDR3 comprises 13 residues. CDR1 is SGHAT and CDR2 is FQNNGV in the germline V gene. CDR3 sequence reads: CASSLVPYNEQFF. The CDR3 DNA reads TGTGCCAGCAGCTTAGTTCCATACAATGAGCAGTTCTTC.

With regard to this clone: This specimen includes other DNA sequences encoding the same CDR3. The chain has TRBV5-1 and TRBJ1-1; TRBD1 might be the D (5 bases). The CDR3 length is 13 residues. V gave up 5 bases and J gave up 2 bases, with 10 bases separating them. Germline V gene lookup returns CDR1 SGHRS and CDR2 YFSETQ. The CDR3 DNA follows: TGCGCCAGCAGGAGGGACTTAAACACTGAAGCTTTCTTT. Its protein product is CASRRDLNTEAFF.

The rearrangement uses TRBV6-6 and TRBJ2-7; 11 nucleotides match TRBD2. The CDR3 is made up of 16 amino acids. Germline-derived CDR1 and CDR2 are MNHNY and SVGAGI (reference sequence). With V trimmed by 6 bases and J by 0 bases, 7 bases remained unmatched. CDR3 nucleotides: TGTGCCAGCAGGACGCTAACTAGCGGGAGCTCCTACGAGCAGTACTTC. This codes for CASRTLTSGSSYEQYF.

The chain employs TRBV2 and TRBJ2-1, with 10 bases lining up with TRBD2. The trim removed 4 bases at V and 6 bases at J, leaving 12 bases unmatched. Germline V CDR1 and CDR2: SNHLY, FYNNEI. This CDR3 spans 17 amino acids. The CDR3 DNA reads as TGTGCCAGCAGTGGAGGGGAGCGGGAGGGCCTCGGCAATGAGCAGTTCTTC. This gives the protein CASSGGEREGLGNEQFF.

The chain uses TRBV4-1 and TRBJ2-7, with 7 bases identical to TRBD1. Germline V CDR1 and CDR2: MGHRA, YSYEKL. This CDR3 is 16 amino acids long. Unmatched junction bases numbered 9, after V lost 2 bases and J lost 2 bases. The CDR3 coding sequence is TGCGCCAGCAGCCAACCACGGTCAGGGGGTACCTACGAGCAGTACTTC. Its translation: CASSQPRSGGTYEQYF.

The CDR3 sequence: CASSASPGISGNTIYF. The CDR3 DNA sequence: TGTGCCAGCAGCGCATCTCCAGGGATCTCTGGAAACACCATATATTTT. This rearrangement joins TRBV7-2 to TRBJ1-3; a weak D match, TRBD1 (5 bases). Trimming took off 5 bases at V and 0 bases at J, with 14 bases between the two ends. Germline V lookup: CDR1 SGHTA, CDR2 FQGNSA. The CDR3 has 16 residues. The variable domain in full, completed from reference TRBV7-2 and TRBJ1-3, reads GAGVSQSPSNKVTEKGKDVELRCDPISGHTALYWYRQSLGQGLEFLIYFQGNSAPDKSGLPSDRFSAERTGGSVSTLTIQRTQQEDSAVYLCASSASPGISGNTIYFGEGSWLTVV.

This chain connects TRBV6-6 to TRBJ2-7; D not certain. CDR3 length equals 11 residues. Trimming removed 4 bases at V and 3 bases at J, with 4 bases between. Germline V gene sequence: CDR1 MNHNY, CDR2 SVGAGI (reference sequence). DNA for the CDR3: TGTGCCAGCAGTTCCTACTACGAGCAGTACTTC. Translated: CASSSYYEQYF.

CDR3 DNA sequence: TGTGCCACCAGTGATGGGACAGGGCGGTATAGCAATCAGCCCCAGCATTTT. This codes for CATSDGTGRYSNQPQHF. The V and J genes are TRBV24-1 and TRBJ1-5; TRBD1 matches 9 bases. The trim removed 3 bases at V and 0 bases at J, leaving 5 bases unmatched. This CDR3 comprises 17 residues. Per germline, CDR1 KGHDR and CDR2 SFDVKD.

The CDR3 is CASSWGRGYEQYF. CDR3 sequence (DNA): TGTGCCAGCAGTTGGGGGAGGGGCTACGAGCAGTACTTC. V is TRBV12-3 or TRBV12-4 and J is TRBJ2-7; 7 nucleotides match TRBD2. The CDR3 is 13 residues long. V was clipped by 4 bases and J by 3 bases; unmatched bases: 3.

The rearrangement joins TRBV7-2 to TRBJ2-6; 8 bases fit TRBD2. This CDR3 spans 17 amino acids. Germline V gives CDR1 SGHTA, CDR2 FQGNSA. Unmatched junction bases numbered 6, after V lost 5 bases and J lost 0 bases. CDR3: CASSRTGTSSGANVLTF. The CDR3 bases are TGTGCCAGCAGCCGTACCGGGACTAGCTCTGGGGCCAACGTCCTGACTTTC.

About this clone: The junction departs from the called germline gene at one end, perhaps through a read error. This chain links TRBV4-1 with TRBJ2-2; the match to TRBD2 covers 10 bases. The CDR3 consists of 15 residues. The germline gives CDR1 MGHRA, CDR2 YSYEKL. The CDR3 coding sequence is TGCGCCAGCGGCCAAGGGCTAGCGGGAGCCGGGGAGCTGTTTTTT. Translation: CASGQGLAGAGELFF.

This chain joins TRBV4-1 and TRBJ1-1, with 9 bases lining up with TRBD1. The CDR3 has 14 amino acids. Germline assignment: CDR1 MGHRA and CDR2 YSYEKL. V lost 7 bases, J lost 11 bases, and 14 bases stayed unmatched. The CDR3 bases are TGCGCCAGCAAAATACCGGGACAGGGCCTGGAGGCTTTCTTT. Protein: CASKIPGQGLEAFF.

V gene TRBV19 combines with J gene TRBJ1-2; possibly TRBD1 for D (5 bases). V shed 5 bases and J shed 0 bases, with 19 bases lying between them. Germline V gene data show CDR1 as LNHDA and CDR2 as SQIVND (reference sequence). The CDR3 sequence is 17 residues long. The CDR3 loop reads CASSGRGSGRSNYGYTF. The DNA for the CDR3 is TGTGCCAGTAGTGGGAGGGGATCGGGGCGATCTAACTATGGCTACACCTTC.